This T cell receptor beta chain was sequenced in a study of blood T cell repertoires in COVID-19. The germline CDR1 and CDR2 sequences are SGHNT and YYREEE (reference sequence). V was trimmed by 0 bases and J by 5 bases, leaving 10 bases between them. This CDR3 is 14 amino acids long. Data came from immunoSEQ multiplex PCR; TCRdb stores just in-frame clones and leaves some out. The sample has about 280,000 clones, just under 90% seen once. Material: peripheral blood. This receptor was obtained from a woman aged 25 to 39 with COVID-19, enrolled during active disease. J is TRBJ2-3 and V is TRBV5-4, with a possible D match to TRBD2 (6 bases). CDR3 loop: CASSLEGRGDTQYF. Written as DNA, the CDR3 is TGTGCCAGCAGCTTGGAAGGGCGGGGAGATACGCAGTATTTT.